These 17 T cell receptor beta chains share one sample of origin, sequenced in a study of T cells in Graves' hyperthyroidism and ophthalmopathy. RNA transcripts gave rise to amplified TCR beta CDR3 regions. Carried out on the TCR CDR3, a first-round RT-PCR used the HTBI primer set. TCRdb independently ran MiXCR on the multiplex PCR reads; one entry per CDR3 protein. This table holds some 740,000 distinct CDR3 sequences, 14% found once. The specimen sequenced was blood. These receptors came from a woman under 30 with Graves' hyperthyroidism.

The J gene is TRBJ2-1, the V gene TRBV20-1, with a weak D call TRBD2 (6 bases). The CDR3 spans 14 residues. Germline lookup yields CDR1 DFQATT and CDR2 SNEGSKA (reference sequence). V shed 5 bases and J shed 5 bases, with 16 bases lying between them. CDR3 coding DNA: TGCAGTGCTGTTGACGGGAGTCCCAACAATGAGCAGTTCTTC. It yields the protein CSAVDGSPNNEQFF.

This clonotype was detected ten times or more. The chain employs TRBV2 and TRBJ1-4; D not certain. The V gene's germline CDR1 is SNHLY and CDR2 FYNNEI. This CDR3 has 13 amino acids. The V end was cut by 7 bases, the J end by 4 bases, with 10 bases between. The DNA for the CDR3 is TGTGCCAGCAACGGGGATGGTAATGAAAAACTGTTTTTT. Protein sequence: CASNGDGNEKLFF.

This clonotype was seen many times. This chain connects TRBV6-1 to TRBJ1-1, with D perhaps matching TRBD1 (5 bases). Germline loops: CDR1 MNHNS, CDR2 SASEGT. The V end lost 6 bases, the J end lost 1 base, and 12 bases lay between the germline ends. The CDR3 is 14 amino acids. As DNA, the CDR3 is TGTGCCAGCAGAGTAAGGGGTTGGAACACTGAAGCTTTCTTT. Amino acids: CASRVRGWNTEAFF.

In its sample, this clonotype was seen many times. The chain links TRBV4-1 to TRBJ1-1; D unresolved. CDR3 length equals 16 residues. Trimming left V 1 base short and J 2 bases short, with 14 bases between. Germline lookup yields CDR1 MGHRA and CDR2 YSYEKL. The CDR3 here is CASSQGVGEINTEAFF. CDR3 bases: TGCGCCAGCAGCCAAGGTGTTGGGGAAATCAACACTGAAGCTTTCTTT.

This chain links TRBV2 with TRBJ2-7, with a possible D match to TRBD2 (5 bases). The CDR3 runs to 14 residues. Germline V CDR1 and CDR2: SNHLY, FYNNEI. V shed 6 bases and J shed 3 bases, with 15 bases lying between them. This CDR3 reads CASRFGGLVYEQYF. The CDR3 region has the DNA TGTGCCAGCAGGTTCGGAGGATTGGTCTACGAGCAGTACTTC. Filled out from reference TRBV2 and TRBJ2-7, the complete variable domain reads EPEVTQTPSHQVTQMGQEVILRCVPISNHLYFYWYRQILGQKVEFLVSFYNNEISEKSEIFDDQFSVERPDGSNFTLKIRSTKLEDSAMYFCASRFGGLVYEQYFGPGTRLTVT.

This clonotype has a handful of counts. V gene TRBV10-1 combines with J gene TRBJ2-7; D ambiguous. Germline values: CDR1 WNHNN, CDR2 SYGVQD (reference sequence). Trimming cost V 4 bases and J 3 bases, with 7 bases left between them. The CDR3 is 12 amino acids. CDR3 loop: CASSAMCYEQYF. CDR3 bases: TGCGCCAGCAGTGCGATGTGCTACGAGCAGTACTTC.

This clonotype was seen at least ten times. The CDR3 DNA is TGTGCCATCAGTGTTTCAGATACGCAGTATTTT. Amino acid sequence: CAISVSDTQYF. The chain has TRBV10-3 and TRBJ2-3; D call uncertain. The CDR3 contains 11 residues. CDR1 and CDR2 (germline): ENHRY, SYGVKD. Trimming shortened V by 4 bases and J by 4 bases, and 3 bases separated the two germline ends.

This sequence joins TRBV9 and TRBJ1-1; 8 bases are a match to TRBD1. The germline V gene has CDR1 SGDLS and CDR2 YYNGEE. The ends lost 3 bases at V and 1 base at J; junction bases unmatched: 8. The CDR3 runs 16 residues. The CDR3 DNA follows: TGTGCCAGCAGCGACCGACAGGGGCTGGGGAACACTGAAGCTTTCTTT. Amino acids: CASSDRQGLGNTEAFF. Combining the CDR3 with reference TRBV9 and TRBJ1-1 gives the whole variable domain DSGVTQTPKHLITATGQRVTLRCSPRSGDLSVYWYQQSLDQGLQFLIQYYNGEERAKGNILERFSAQQFPDLHSELNLSSLELGDSALYFCASSDRQGLGNTEAFFGQGTRLTVV.

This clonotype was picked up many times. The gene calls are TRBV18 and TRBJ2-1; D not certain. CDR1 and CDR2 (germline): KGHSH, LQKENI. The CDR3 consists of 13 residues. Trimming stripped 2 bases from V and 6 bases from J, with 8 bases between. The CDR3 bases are TGTGCCAGCTCACCAACACCCGGCAATGAGCAGTTCTTC. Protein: CASSPTPGNEQFF.

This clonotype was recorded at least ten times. The CDR3 DNA is TGTGCCAGCAGTTATGGGGCGGGCACAGATACGCAGTATTTT. Translating it yields CASSYGAGTDTQYF. The chain is built from TRBV6-1 and TRBJ2-3; a possible D gene is TRBD1 (5 bases). This CDR3 comprises 14 residues. Trimming cost V 5 bases and J 1 base, with 10 bases left between them. CDR1 MNHNS and CDR2 SASEGT come from the germline V gene.

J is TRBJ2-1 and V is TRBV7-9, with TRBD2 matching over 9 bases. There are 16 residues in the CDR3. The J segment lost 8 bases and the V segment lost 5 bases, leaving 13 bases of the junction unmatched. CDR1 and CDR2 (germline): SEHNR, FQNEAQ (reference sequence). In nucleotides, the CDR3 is TGTGCCAGCAGCCTCTTGTCTAGCGGGGATGTGGATGAGCAGTTCTTC. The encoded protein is CASSLLSSGDVDEQFF.

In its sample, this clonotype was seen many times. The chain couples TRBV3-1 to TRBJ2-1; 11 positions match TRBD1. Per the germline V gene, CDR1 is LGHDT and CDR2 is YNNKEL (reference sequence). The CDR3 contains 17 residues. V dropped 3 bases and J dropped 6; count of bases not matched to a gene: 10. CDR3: CASSQVHGTGGSNEQFF. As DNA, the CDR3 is TGTGCCAGCAGCCAGGTGCACGGGACAGGGGGAAGCAATGAGCAGTTCTTC.

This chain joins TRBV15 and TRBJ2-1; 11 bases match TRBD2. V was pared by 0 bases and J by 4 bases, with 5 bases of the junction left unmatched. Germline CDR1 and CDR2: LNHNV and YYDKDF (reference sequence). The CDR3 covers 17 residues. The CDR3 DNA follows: TGTGCCACCAGCAGAGATTTAAGACTAGCGGGATACAATGAGCAGTTCTTC. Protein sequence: CATSRDLRLAGYNEQFF. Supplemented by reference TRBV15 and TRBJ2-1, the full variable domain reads DAMVIQNPRYQVTQFGKPVTLSCSQTLNHNVMYWYQQKSSQAPKLLFHYYDKDFNNEADTPDNFQSRRPNTSFCFLDIRSPGLGDTAMYLCATSRDLRLAGYNEQFFGPGTRLTVL.

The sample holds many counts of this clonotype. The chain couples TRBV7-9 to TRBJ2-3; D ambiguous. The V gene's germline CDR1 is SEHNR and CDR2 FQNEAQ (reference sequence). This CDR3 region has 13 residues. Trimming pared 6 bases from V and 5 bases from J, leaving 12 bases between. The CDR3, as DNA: TGTGCCAGCAGACAAAATCTGGGAGATACGCAGTATTTT. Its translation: CASRQNLGDTQYF. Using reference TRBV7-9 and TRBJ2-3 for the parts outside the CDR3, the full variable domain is DTGVSQNPRHKITKRGQNVTFRCDPISEHNRLYWYRQTLGQGPEFLTYFQNEAQLEKSRLLSDRFSAERPKGSFSTLEIQRTEQGDSAMYLCASRQNLGDTQYFGPGTRLTVL.

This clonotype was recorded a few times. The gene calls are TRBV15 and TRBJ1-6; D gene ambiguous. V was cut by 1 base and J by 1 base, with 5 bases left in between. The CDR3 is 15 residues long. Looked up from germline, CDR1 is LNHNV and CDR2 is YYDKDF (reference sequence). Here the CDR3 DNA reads TGTGCCACCAGCAGAGTGGGGTCCTATAATTCACCCCTCCACTTT. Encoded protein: CATSRVGSYNSPLHF.

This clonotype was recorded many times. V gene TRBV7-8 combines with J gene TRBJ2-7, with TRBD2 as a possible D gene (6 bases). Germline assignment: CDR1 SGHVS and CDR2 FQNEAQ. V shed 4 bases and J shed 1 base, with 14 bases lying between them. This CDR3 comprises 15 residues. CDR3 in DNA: TGTGCCAGCAGCTCCCAGTGGGGGAGGTCCTACGAGCAGTACTTC. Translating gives CASSSQWGRSYEQYF.

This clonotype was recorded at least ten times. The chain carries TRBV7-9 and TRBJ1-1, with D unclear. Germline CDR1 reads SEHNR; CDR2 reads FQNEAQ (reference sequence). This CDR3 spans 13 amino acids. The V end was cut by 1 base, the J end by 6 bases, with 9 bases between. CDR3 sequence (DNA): TGTGCCAGCAGCTTAGACATTCCCGCTGAAGCTTTCTTT. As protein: CASSLDIPAEAFF. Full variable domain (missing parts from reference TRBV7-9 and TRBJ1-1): DTGVSQNPRHKITKRGQNVTFRCDPISEHNRLYWYRQTLGQGPEFLTYFQNEAQLEKSRLLSDRFSAERPKGSFSTLEIQRTEQGDSAMYLCASSLDIPAEAFFGQGTRLTVV.